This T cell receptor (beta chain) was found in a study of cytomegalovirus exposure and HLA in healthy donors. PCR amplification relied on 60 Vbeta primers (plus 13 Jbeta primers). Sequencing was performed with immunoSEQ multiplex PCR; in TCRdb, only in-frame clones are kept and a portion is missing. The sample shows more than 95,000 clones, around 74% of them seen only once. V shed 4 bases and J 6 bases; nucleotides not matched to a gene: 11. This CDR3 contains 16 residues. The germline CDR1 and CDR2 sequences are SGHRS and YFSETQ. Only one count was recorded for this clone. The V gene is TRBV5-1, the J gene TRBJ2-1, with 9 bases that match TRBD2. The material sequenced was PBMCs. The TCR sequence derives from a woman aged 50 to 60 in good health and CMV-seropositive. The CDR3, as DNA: TGCGCCAGCAGCGTTAGGGCTAGCGGGGAGTTCAATGAGCAGTTCTTC. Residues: CASSVRASGEFNEQFF.